One sample yielded the 8 T cell receptor beta chains listed below, sequenced in a study of cytomegalovirus exposure and HLA in healthy donors. The PCR used 60 Vbeta and 13 Jbeta primers. Profiling relied on immunoSEQ multiplex PCR, and the TCRdb table lists in-frame clones only, not all of them. The table records some 78,000 clones, around 70% of them present only once. Sample: PBMCs. These receptors all stem from a woman aged 40 to 50 in good health and CMV-seropositive.

The rearrangement links TRBV5-1 to TRBJ2-6; maybe TRBD2 (7 bases). The CDR3 runs to 19 residues. Trimming cost V 0 bases and J 0 bases, with 16 bases left between them. CDR1 and CDR2 from the germline V gene are SGHRS and YFSETQ. The CDR3 loop reads CASSLAKGGGNSGANVLTF. DNA for the CDR3: TGCGCCAGCAGCTTGGCCAAGGGAGGGGGTAACTCTGGGGCCAACGTCCTGACTTTC.

The V call is TRBV5-1, the J call TRBJ2-7, with D maybe TRBD1 (6 bases). The CDR3 spans 15 residues. V was cut by 0 bases and J by 4 bases, with 14 bases left in between. The V gene's germline CDR1 is SGHRS and CDR2 YFSETQ. The CDR3 sequence: CASSLVAGELYEQYF. The DNA for the CDR3 is TGCGCCAGCAGCTTGGTAGCAGGGGAATTATACGAGCAGTACTTC.

The chain combines TRBV28 with TRBJ2-3; TRBD2 is a possible D gene (5 bases). The CDR3 length is 13 residues. V lost 2 bases, J lost 4 bases, and 7 bases lay in between. In germline, CDR1 is MDHEN, CDR2 SYDVKM. CDR3 residues: CASSLGRADTQYF. CDR3 coding DNA: TGTGCCAGCAGTTTAGGGCGGGCAGATACGCAGTATTTT.

This sequence joins TRBV18 and TRBJ2-1; 9 bases map to TRBD1. With 1 base clipped from V and 5 bases from J, the junction kept 0 bases outside the gene matches. The CDR3 extends over 14 amino acids. The V gene's germline CDR1 is KGHSH and CDR2 LQKENI. The CDR3 DNA reads TGTGCCAGCTCACCACGACAGGGGGACAATGAGCAGTTCTTC. Translation gives CASSPRQGDNEQFF.

The chain is built from TRBV27 and TRBJ1-1; no firm D call. Looked up from germline, CDR1 is MNHEY and CDR2 is SMNVEV (reference sequence). V shed 3 bases and J shed 2 bases, with 7 bases lying between them. CDR3 length equals 13 residues. The CDR3 loop is CASSFASNTEAFF. The CDR3 region has the DNA TGTGCCAGCAGTTTTGCGTCAAACACTGAAGCTTTCTTT.

J is TRBJ1-2 and V is TRBV25-1; possibly TRBD1 for D (6 bases). This CDR3 region has 17 residues. Germline V gives CDR1 MGHDK, CDR2 SYGVNS. V lost 4 bases, J lost 3 bases, and 21 bases lay in between. The CDR3 region is CASSGPGTKRGYYGYTF. CDR3 bases: TGTGCCAGCAGTGGCCCCGGGACAAAACGTGGGTACTATGGCTACACCTTC.

This clone occurred a few times. This rearrangement joins TRBV7-9 to TRBJ1-1, with D possibly being TRBD1 (5 bases). This CDR3 region has 15 residues. V lost 3 bases to trimming and J lost 0 bases, with 11 bases between them. Germline lookup yields CDR1 SEHNR and CDR2 FQNEAQ (reference sequence). CDR3 residues: CASSFQGGMNTEAFF. CDR3 coding DNA: TGTGCCAGCAGCTTTCAGGGCGGGATGAACACTGAAGCTTTCTTT.

This clone has only a few counts. This chain uses TRBV30 with TRBJ1-2, with D possibly matching TRBD1 (6 bases). Trimming removed 0 bases from V and 9 bases from J, with 11 bases in between. The length of the CDR3 is 12 residues. In germline, CDR1 is GTSNPN, CDR2 SVGIG (reference sequence). This CDR3 is CAWSVQGGRYTF. In DNA form, the CDR3 reads TGTGCCTGGAGTGTACAGGGAGGGCGCTACACCTTC.